This note documents a single T cell receptor (beta chain) sequence. This clonotype was counted only a few times. Its antigen is currently not known. Per-nucleotide qualities are absent, and no much larger clonotype sits a single base away. Libraries of naive CD8 T cells were built from about 20,000 to 1,000,000 sorted cells, with 10%, 30% or 50% of the purified RNA used. On a BD FACSAria II, naive CD8 T cells were FACS-sorted as CD8+CD4-CCR7+CD45RA+ and collected into RLT Plus buffer. To test detection sensitivity, Jurkat RNA equivalent to ten TCR copies was spiked into samples of roughly 20,000-1,000,000 naive CD8 T cells. Enrichment of CD8 T cells was performed with RosetteSep CD8+ T Cell Enrichment Cocktail and Ficoll-Paque, after which ACK red cell lysis was carried out. These data come from a study of molecular identifiers for immune sequencing clone quantification (dated by TCRdb to 2017 to 2018). In terms of the full investigation: For a replicate experiment, the RNA from either about 20,000 or 100,000 naive CD8 T cells was divided into five aliquots, and four of those aliquots went on to sequencing. This methods study used CD8 T cells to benchmark TCR RNA copy counting and molecular-identifier clustering-based TCR repertoire sequencing (MIDCIRS). What the work shows at the level of the full study, not this receptor alone: Highly expanded clone sizes could be underestimated because identical TCR molecules may share a barcode. When barcode sub-clustering was left out, chimeric consensus sequences inflated TCR diversity, with chimeras reaching as high as 47%. Spiked-in Jurkat TCR RNA equal to a single cell's worth was reported to be detectable even within 1,100,000 naive CD8 T cells. In CMV-specific effector cells, over 99% of molecules were held by clones above 20 RNA copies, whereas under 1% of molecules were held by such clones in naive cells. Roughly 3 recovered TCR RNA copies per cell were obtained by modeling, versus around 9.8 by digital PCR, implying a capture efficiency of around 28%. The naive libraries included spiked-in Jurkat TCR RNA (roughly nine copies' worth), and this RNA is not part of the donor repertoire.

From the germline V gene, CDR1 is MDHEN and CDR2 is SYDVKM. Deletion took 4 bases off V and 3 bases off J, with a span of 22 bases between the germline ends. From the cysteine through the phenylalanine, the CDR3 covers 18 amino acids. Only CDR3 DNA remains: 54 bases, in frame from the first base. The library was prepared using PCR. Sequencer: NextSeq 500. Bulk TCR libraries were prepared as previously described, using TCR primers listed in Table S5. Purification of total RNA was performed with the Qiagen AllPrep DNA/RNA kit. Reads from multiple sequencing runs of the same library were pooled before analysis. The original methods were these. Reads were retained only if an exact TCR constant sequence was present, and the retained reads were trimmed to 150 nt and grouped according to their 12-nt molecular barcodes. Within each barcode group, reads were sub-clustered at a 15% Levenshtein threshold, and quality-weighted consensus sequences were built per RNA molecule. Non-functional sequences were discarded, and so were lower-count sequences lying one edit away from another sequence. Barcode sub-clusters with fewer than 20% of the maximum read count were removed, based on fitting two negative binomial distributions. In TCRdb, the public reads were trimmed at Q25 with fastp and aligned with MiXCR, with productive beta chains retained. Merged by CDR3 protein, the rows form single entries marked with the most common genes and DNA. Clone size and V and J calls follow TCRdb, not the original study. The sample table shows about 98,000 distinct CDR3 sequences, and about a third are seen once. Roughly 10% of the sample goes to the ten largest clones.

This TCR derives from a human donor in good health. Some libraries in this study had Jurkat cell RNA spiked in. The chain couples TRBV28 to TRBJ1-3; the D gene is perhaps TRBD1, on 6 matching bases. The sample was naive CD8+ T cells from blood, with Jurkat cell RNA spiked in. The label giving this sample's cell subset or site can be read as: FACS-sorted CD8+CD4-CCR7+CD45RA+ naive T cells. The CDR3: CASSSRQDRPGSGNTIYF. The DNA sequence is TGTGCCAGCAGTTCCAGACAGGACCGTCCCGGGAGTGGAAACACCATATATTTT.